A single sample gave rise to the 22 T cell receptor beta chains below, sequenced in a study of T-cell reconstitution after alpha-beta-depleted transplantation in children. Preparation of the TCRbeta library involved a method that used unique molecular identifiers. TCRdb re-called the PCR reads through MiXCR, storing one row per CDR3 protein. The repertoire holds nearly 20,000 distinct CDR3 sequences, 13% seen once, with around 33% in the top ten. The sequences come from PBMCs, mostly from graft donor cells, collected 60 days after TCRalphabeta/CD19-depleted stem cell transplant. These receptors were collected from a female patient aged 2-9 years who had a stem cell transplant for congenital amegakaryocytic thrombocytopenia, so the T cells may come from the graft donor.

The chain joins TRBV5-4 to TRBJ2-3; D is perhaps TRBD2 (5 bases). The CDR3 is 16 amino acids. Germline-derived CDR1 and CDR2 are SGHNT and YYREEE (reference sequence). V lost 1 base to trimming and J lost 0 bases, with 12 bases between them. For the CDR3, the DNA is TGTGCCAGCAGCTTGCGGGAATATCCTAGCACAGATACGCAGTATTTT. Its translation: CASSLREYPSTDTQYF.

There are many counts of this clonotype. The chain employs TRBV5-1 and TRBJ2-1; D is possibly TRBD1 or TRBD2 (5 bases each). CDR1 is SGHRS, CDR2 YFSETQ, per germline. V was cut by 0 bases and J by 0 bases, with 10 bases left in between. This CDR3 has 16 residues. The CDR3 DNA reads as TGCGCCAGCAGCTTGGGGGTCGGGACCTCCTACAATGAGCAGTTCTTC. Its protein is CASSLGVGTSYNEQFF.

The sample holds many counts of this clonotype. The rearrangement links TRBV18 to TRBJ2-5; D unclear. V was cut by 3 bases and J by 1 base, with 12 bases left in between. Germline-derived CDR1 and CDR2 are KGHSH and LQKENI. CDR3 length equals 15 residues. CDR3 sequence reads: CASSPTYQAQETQYF. Written as DNA, the CDR3 is TGTGCCAGCTCACCGACCTACCAGGCCCAAGAGACCCAGTACTTC.

In this sample, this clonotype is medium-sized. The J gene is TRBJ2-7, the V gene TRBV29-1, with 9 bases matching TRBD1. Germline values: CDR1 SQVTM, CDR2 ANQGSEA. This CDR3 is 14 amino acids long. Germline trimming cut 6 bases from V and 3 bases from J; bases unmatched to any gene: 9. The chain's CDR3 is CSVQKRQGGYEQYF. The DNA for the CDR3 is TGCAGCGTCCAAAAGAGACAGGGGGGCTACGAGCAGTACTTC.

This clonotype was found many times. V usage is TRBV27 and J usage is TRBJ2-7; unclear D gene. This CDR3 is 12 amino acids long. In germline, CDR1 is MNHEY, CDR2 SMNVEV (reference sequence). Deletions cut 3 bases from V and 7 bases from J, with 10 bases between. CDR3 protein: CASSFSGAEQYF. CDR3 DNA sequence: TGTGCCAGCAGTTTTTCGGGCGCTGAGCAGTACTTC.

This clonotype was seen many times. The V and J genes are TRBV5-1 and TRBJ2-1; D unresolved. CDR1 and CDR2 (germline): SGHRS, YFSETQ. There are 12 residues in the CDR3. V dropped 1 base and J dropped 5 bases, with 4 bases sitting between them. The CDR3 is CASSLTDNEQFF. The CDR3 nucleotides are TGCGCCAGCAGCTTGACGGACAATGAGCAGTTCTTC.

This clonotype has ten or more counts. CDR3 coding DNA: TGTGCCAGCAGTTACTCGATTGGGCCGATCAATGAGCAGTTCTTC. Residues: CASSYSIGPINEQFF. The chain employs TRBV6-5 and TRBJ2-1; unclear D gene. Looked up from germline, CDR1 is MNHEY and CDR2 is SVGAGI. V was clipped by 0 bases and J by 6 bases, with 12 bases between them. The CDR3 contains 15 residues.

This clonotype was detected ten times or more. The J gene is TRBJ1-1, the V gene TRBV5-8, with D tentatively TRBD1 (5 bases). The CDR3 is 17 residues long. Germline lookup yields CDR1 SGHTS and CDR2 YDEGEE. The V gene lost 6 bases and the J gene lost 1 base, with 22 bases spanning the gap. For the CDR3, the DNA is TGTGCCAGCACCCTCTGGGGTCGCAGGGAAGGGAACACTGAAGCTTTCTTT. Translation: CASTLWGRREGNTEAFF.

In this sample, this clonotype turned up many times. This chain uses TRBV29-1 with TRBJ1-1; 8 bases align to TRBD1. CDR3 length: 13 residues. The junction had 6 bases not matched to a gene; V was cut back by 2 bases and J by 7 bases. Germline assignment: CDR1 SQVTM and CDR2 ANQGSEA. CDR3 in amino acids: CSVENRGQGEAFF. The CDR3 coding sequence is TGCAGCGTTGAAAACCGCGGACAGGGTGAAGCTTTCTTT.

In this sample, this clonotype turned up a few times. The CDR3 protein is CASSVASRMNEQFF. Written as DNA, the CDR3 is TGTGCCAGCAGCGTCGCGAGTCGGATGAATGAGCAGTTCTTC. This chain connects TRBV9 to TRBJ2-1; D not certain. Between the trimmed V and J ends, which lost 2 bases and 7 bases, there was a span of 13 bases. The germline gives CDR1 SGDLS, CDR2 YYNGEE. The CDR3 runs 14 residues.

This clonotype was recorded many times. The chain recombines TRBV12-3 or TRBV12-4 with TRBJ2-5; D is unclear. Trimming took 5 bases from V and 5 from J, leaving 15 bases between them. There are 14 residues in the CDR3. The CDR3 coding sequence is TGTGCCAGCAGTCAGCAGGTTCGGCTCGAGACCCAGTACTTC. The encoded protein is CASSQQVRLETQYF.

This clonotype was observed at least ten times. This chain links TRBV20-1 with TRBJ2-7, with 11 bases fitting TRBD2. The CDR3 runs 14 residues. Germline CDR1 and CDR2: DFQATT and SNEGSKA (reference sequence). Losses at the gene ends were 3 bases for V and 3 bases for J; bases not matched to a gene: 4. CDR3 nucleotides: TGCAGTGCTAGTATCACTAGCGGGAGCTACGAGCAGTACTTC. Translated, it gives CSASITSGSYEQYF.

This clonotype appeared many times. J is TRBJ2-1 and V is TRBV9; D is perhaps TRBD1 (6 bases). The CDR3 spans 15 residues. The V end lost 0 bases, the J end lost 8 bases, and 15 bases lay between the germline ends. Germline V gene lookup returns CDR1 SGDLS and CDR2 YYNGEE. In nucleotides, the CDR3 is TGTGCCAGCAGCGTAGTAGGACAGTTTGACGATGAGCAGTTCTTC. Translation: CASSVVGQFDDEQFF.

At least ten counts were recorded for this clonotype. The V gene is TRBV7-2, the J gene TRBJ2-3; D ambiguous. Per the germline V gene, CDR1 is SGHTA and CDR2 is FQGNSA. V gave up 0 bases and J gave up 5 bases, with 12 bases separating them. The CDR3 is 15 residues long. The CDR3 spells CASSLAWNFEDTQYF. The CDR3 coding sequence is TGTGCCAGCAGCTTAGCGTGGAATTTCGAAGATACGCAGTATTTT.

This clonotype occurred many times. This chain links TRBV5-1 with TRBJ2-7; 8 positions match TRBD1. Germline CDR1 and CDR2: SGHRS and YFSETQ. Unmatched junction bases numbered 7, after V lost 5 bases and J lost 3 bases. This CDR3 is 14 amino acids long. CDR3 DNA sequence: TGCGCCAGCAGGGGGACAGGATCGAACTACGAGCAGTACTTC. Protein: CASRGTGSNYEQYF.

This clonotype was counted ten times or more. The J gene is TRBJ1-2, the V gene TRBV7-9; D gene unclear. The CDR3 is 14 amino acids. Between the trimmed V and J ends, which lost 1 base and 4 bases, there was a span of 10 bases. Germline CDR1 reads SEHNR; CDR2 reads FQNEAQ (reference sequence). The CDR3 loop is CASSLGGLAYGYTF. The DNA of the CDR3 is TGTGCCAGCAGCTTAGGAGGGCTTGCCTATGGCTACACCTTC.

This clonotype came up many times. J is TRBJ2-7 and V is TRBV28; no definite D call. Trimming took off 5 bases at V and 2 bases at J, with 7 bases between the two ends. There are 12 residues in the CDR3. Looked up from germline, CDR1 is MDHEN and CDR2 is SYDVKM. CDR3 loop: CASSGSPYEQYF. In nucleotides, the CDR3 is TGTGCCAGCAGTGGCAGTCCCTACGAGCAGTACTTC.

The sample holds many counts of this clonotype. CDR3 in amino acids: CASSLGTEGDTQYF. The CDR3 bases are TGTGCCAGCAGCTTAGGGACAGAGGGGGATACGCAGTATTTT. This sequence joins TRBV7-6 and TRBJ2-3, with D perhaps matching TRBD1 (6 bases). The V end was cut by 1 base, the J end by 6 bases, with 11 bases between. The germline gives CDR1 SGHVS, CDR2 FNYEAQ. The CDR3 has 14 amino acids.

There are many counts of this clonotype. This chain uses TRBV2 with TRBJ2-1; TRBD2 is a possible D gene (6 bases). The V gene lost 6 bases and the J gene lost 7 bases, with 19 bases spanning the gap. Per germline, CDR1 SNHLY and CDR2 FYNNEI. The CDR3 contains 15 residues. The DNA of the CDR3 is TGTGCCAGCAGCGAATGGGACTTTCTAGTGAATGAGCAGTTCTTC. This codes for CASSEWDFLVNEQFF.

Many counts were recorded for this clonotype. The chain joins TRBV5-1 to TRBJ2-5; TRBD1 matches at 10 bases. V shed 7 bases and J 2 bases; nucleotides not matched to a gene: 8. The germline V gene has CDR1 SGHRS and CDR2 YFSETQ. CDR3 length: 15 residues. CDR3 sequence: CASYRQGARQETQYF. The CDR3 DNA reads TGCGCCAGCTATCGACAGGGGGCGCGACAAGAGACCCAGTACTTC.

The gene calls are TRBV11-1 and TRBJ2-1; TRBD2 aligns across 13 bases. The germline V gene has CDR1 SGHAT and CDR2 FQDESV (reference sequence). V trimming: 11 bases; J trimming: 0 bases; junction bases outside the gene matches: 19. The CDR3 consists of 20 residues. CDR3 region: CACDMRGEGLAGLSYNEQFF. CDR3 DNA sequence: TGTGCCTGCGATATGAGGGGTGAGGGACTAGCGGGACTCTCCTACAATGAGCAGTTCTTC.

The gene calls are TRBV12-3 or TRBV12-4 and TRBJ2-7, with 10 positions matching TRBD2. Trimming took 11 bases from V and 2 from J; bases not matched to a gene: 24. The CDR3 totals 19 residues. For the CDR3, the DNA is TGTGCCTTCAGTTCTCGTAGCCTCTTTTCCCTAGCGGGGGCCTACGAGCAGTACTTC. Amino acid sequence: CAFSSRSLFSLAGAYEQYF.